This TCR beta chain originates from a study of T cell responses to AZD1222 COVID-19 vaccine. Clones were read by immunoSEQ multiplex PCR, and TCRdb kept only the in-frame ones, dropping some. The table includes around 200,000 clones, just over 90% detected once. The source was peripheral blood, collected on day 0 of AZD1222 vaccination. This TCR derives from an adult in good health.

CDR3 nucleotide sequence: TGCGCCAGCAGGAAGTCAGGGTTCCGTGAAAAACTGTTTTTT. It specifies CASRKSGFREKLFF. The rearrangement joins TRBV5-1 to TRBJ1-4; perhaps TRBD1 as D (5 bases). With 5 bases removed from V and 7 bases from J, the gap between germline ends came to 15 bases. The CDR3 extends over 14 amino acids. Germline V lookup: CDR1 SGHRS, CDR2 YFSETQ. Supplemented by reference TRBV5-1 and TRBJ1-4, the full variable domain reads KAGVTQTPRYLIKTRGQQVTLSCSPISGHRSVSWYQQTPGQGLQFLFEYFSETQRNKGNFPGRFSGRQFSNSRSEMNVSTLELGDSALYLCASRKSGFREKLFFGSGTQLSVL.